The sequence of this TCR beta chain was determined in a study of cytomegalovirus exposure and HLA in healthy donors (dated by TCRdb to 2016 to 2017). In the study overall: According to a later analysis, one platform produced both the 120 validation repertoires and the approximately 670 repertoires of the first cohort. The study aimed to test whether cataloging public T cell receptors could reveal signatures of past pathogen exposure. Besides the first cohort of more than 650 subjects, a separate validation cohort made up of roughly 130 different subjects was used. To predict cytomegalovirus infection status, the study combined high-throughput TCR immunosequencing, statistical association of individual TCRs with disease status, and machine learning.

The donors were included in the validation cohort of roughly 120 subjects, a group kept apart from the 666-subject first cohort. Receptor amplification or capture employed the immunoSEQ multiplex PCR assay. The original pipeline was this. A statistical classification framework was built to diagnose cytomegalovirus status from the catalog of TCR beta chain sequences. As stored in TCRdb, this immuneACCESS dataset retains in-frame rearrangements with V and J assigned. A fraction of the clones does not appear; measured against another copy, unresolved V genes explain less than half of the discrepancy, and the remainder lacks a known reason. V and J calls and clone size are given by that table; D and trimming were obtained from the DNA. In this sample the table shows about 130,000 clones, roughly 87% of which occur a single time. Roughly 1.2% of the sample rests with the top ten. From the cysteine up to the phenylalanine, the CDR3 has a length of 15 residues. The entry retains the CDR3 DNA only, 45 bases that are in frame from base 1. At the junction V is shortened by 6 bases and J by 0 bases; bases outside the gene matches: 7. The germline V gene supplies CDR1 ENHRY and CDR2 SYGVKD.

With respect to this clone: Its cognate antigen has yet to be identified. Qualities for individual bases were not recorded, and no much larger clone is one base off.

Points the paper makes about the study in general: Most TCR sequences were seen in very few donors, while some public TCRs were found in many individuals. In vitro tests confirmed that a few of the cytomegalovirus-associated TCR beta chains recognize cytomegalovirus antigens. Cytomegalovirus status was reported to be diagnosed by the classifier with high specificity and sensitivity in both the original and validation cohorts. In the study, around 150 TCR beta chains were listed as associated with cytomegalovirus. The authors suggested that the approach could potentially be extended to other disease states and immunological phenotypes. A later analysis found that TCRs clustered in the first cohort also tended to co-occur in the 95 to 150 validation repertoires, with approximately 95% of cluster scores above 0. The validation cohort had no HLA typing available for a later analysis, so co-occurrence within that cohort was assessed over all 120 or so repertoires.

Sample: PBMCs. The sequence joins TRBV10-3 to TRBJ1-1; 7 central nucleotides agree with TRBD1. This receptor was identified in a woman aged 18-30 years in good health and CMV-seronegative. The base sequence is TGTGCCATCAGACCATGGGACAGCATGAACACTGAAGCTTTCTTT. This yields the protein CAIRPWDSMNTEAFF.